This T cell receptor beta chain derives from a study of blood T cell repertoires in COVID-19. Germline V CDR1 and CDR2: SEHNR, FQNEAQ (reference sequence). V dropped 3 bases and J dropped 5 bases, with 4 bases sitting between them. The CDR3 sequence is 11 residues long. Profiled with immunoSEQ multiplex PCR; TCRdb holds only in-frame clones, not every one. The sample shows roughly 180,000 clones, around 86% of them seen only once. Sequences were obtained from peripheral blood. This clonotype was obtained from a woman in her twenties or thirties with active or convalescent COVID-19. This rearrangement joins TRBV7-9 to TRBJ2-5; no definite D call. Here the CDR3 DNA reads TGTGCCAGCAGCTTTTCGGAGACCCAGTACTTC. Protein product: CASSFSETQYF.